In this sample, the clone carrying this T cell receptor (beta chain) turned up many times. Diagnostic decisions used clinical symptoms, serum thyroxine and TRAb, thyroid ultrasound and orbital computed tomography. The sample comes from a study of T cells in Graves' hyperthyroidism and ophthalmopathy. This CDR3 is built from 13 residues. With 2 bases removed from V and 3 bases from J, the gap between germline ends came to 11 bases. Per the germline V gene, CDR1 is GTSNPN and CDR2 is SVGIG (reference sequence). Researchers took RNA transcripts and amplified the TCR beta CDR3 regions from them. The study used the HTBI primer set for a first-round RT-PCR of the TCR CDR3. MiXCR, run by TCRdb on the multiplex PCR reads, gives a single entry per CDR3 protein. The table has roughly 500,000 distinct CDR3 sequences, about 15% seen once.

The chain is built from TRBV30 and TRBJ2-7; D is possibly TRBD2 (6 bases). This receptor was identified in a woman aged 30 to 39 with Graves' ophthalmopathy. Sequencing was performed on blood. CDR3 protein: CAWSRRGSYEQYF. The CDR3 DNA follows: TGTGCCTGGAGTCGGAGGGGAAGCTACGAGCAGTACTTC.